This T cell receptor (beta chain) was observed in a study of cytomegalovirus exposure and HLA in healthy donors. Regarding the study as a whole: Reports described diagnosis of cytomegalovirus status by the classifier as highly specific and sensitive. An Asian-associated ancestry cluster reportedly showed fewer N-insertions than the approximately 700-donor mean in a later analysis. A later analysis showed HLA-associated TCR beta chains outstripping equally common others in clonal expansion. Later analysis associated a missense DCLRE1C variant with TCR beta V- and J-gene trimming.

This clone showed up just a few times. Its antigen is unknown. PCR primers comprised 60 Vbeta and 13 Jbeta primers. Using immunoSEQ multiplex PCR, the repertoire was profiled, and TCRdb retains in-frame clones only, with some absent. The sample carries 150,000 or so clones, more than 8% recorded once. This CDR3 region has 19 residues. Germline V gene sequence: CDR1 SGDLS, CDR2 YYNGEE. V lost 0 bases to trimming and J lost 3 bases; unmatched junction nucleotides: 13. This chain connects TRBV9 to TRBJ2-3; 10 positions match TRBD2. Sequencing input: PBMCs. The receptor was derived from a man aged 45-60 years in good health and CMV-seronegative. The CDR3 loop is CASSVAIMASGRGTDTQYF. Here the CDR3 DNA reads TGTGCCAGCAGCGTAGCTATCATGGCTAGCGGGAGAGGAACAGATACGCAGTATTTT.